This record covers a single T cell receptor (beta chain). The data derive from a study of blood T cell repertoires in COVID-19. Study information: The analysed material was cDNA or gDNA that came from T cells, B-cell-depleted T cells, or PBMCs.

V was clipped by 5 bases and J by 0 bases, with 17 bases between them. Looked up from germline, CDR1 is LNHNV and CDR2 is YYDKDF (reference sequence). This CDR3 spans 17 amino acids. In the study's own analysis: For nucleated cells, counts were estimated from reference gene primer amplification. Using immunoSEQ multiplex PCR, the repertoire was profiled, and TCRdb retains in-frame clones only, with some absent. From that table come the V and J calls and clone size; the DNA was used to work out D and trimming. The profile shows hundreds of thousands of clones, about 93% of them singletons. The specimen sequenced was peripheral blood. This TCR derives from a man between 60 and 70 years old with COVID-19, enrolled during active disease. The V gene is TRBV15, the J gene TRBJ1-3; D unresolved. The DNA for the CDR3 is TGTGCCACCAGCCATAGAGTCAGGACTCCCTCTGGAAACACCATATATTTT. Encoded protein: CATSHRVRTPSGNTIYF.